Listed below are T cell receptor beta chains from one sample, sequenced in a study of shared clonotypes between healthy human individuals. Data came from immunoSEQ multiplex PCR; TCRdb stores just in-frame clones and leaves some out. The table lists 2.3 million or so clones, 90% to 95% of them singletons. Source material: naive CD4+ T cells from PBMCs. The receptors shown here come from a man between 18 and 35 years old in good health. Some clones in this sample may be carry-over from other donors' samples. Both conserved end residues are part of each CDR3. The D gene is left open where the match is weak. Only part of the rows carry a size: once, few, many, or a class if the clone is expanded.

V: TRBV30; D: TRBD2; size: once; J: TRBJ2-7; DNA: TGTGCCTCGGATGGGAGGGCTAGCCTCTACGAGCAGTACTTC; CDR3: CASDGRASLYEQYF
V: TRBV15; D: .; size: .; J: TRBJ1-2; DNA: TGTGCCACCAGCAGAGATAACAGGGATGGCTACACCTTC; CDR3: CATSRDNRDGYTF
V: TRBV18; D: TRBD1; size: .; J: TRBJ2-7; DNA: TGTGCCAGCTCCCAGGGACAGGGGATCAGCGAGCAGTACTTC; CDR3: CASSQGQGISEQYF
V: TRBV4-1; D: .; size: once; J: TRBJ2-2; DNA: TGCGCCAGCAGCCAAGGACTAGTGAGAGGTTTTTCCGGGGAGCTGTTTTTT; CDR3: CASSQGLVRGFSGELFF
V: TRBV2; D: .; size: few; J: TRBJ2-7; DNA: TGTGCCAGCAGTGGGAGACAGCGAGCTTACGAGCAGTACTTC; CDR3: CASSGRQRAYEQYF
V: TRBV11-2; D: TRBD2; size: .; J: TRBJ2-7; DNA: TGTGCCAGCAGCCACCGGACTAGCGGGAAACCTACGTGGCAGTACTTC; CDR3: CASSHRTSGKPTWQYF
V: TRBV7-3; D: .; size: .; J: TRBJ1-3; DNA: TGTGCCAGCAGCCCTCAAGGGGGTCCTGGAAACACCATATATTTT; CDR3: CASSPQGGPGNTIYF
V: TRBV5-6; D: .; size: .; J: TRBJ2-5; DNA: TGTGCCAGCAACCCCCCCGGAGGGACCCAGTACTTC; CDR3: CASNPPGGTQYF
V: TRBV28; D: .; size: .; J: TRBJ1-5; DNA: TGTGCCAGCAGGTGGGGGACGGAATACTATAGCAATCAGCCCCAGCATTTT; CDR3: CASRWGTEYYSNQPQHF
V: TRBV6-1; D: TRBD1; size: .; J: TRBJ1-5; DNA: TGTGCCAGCAGTCTCTTTAGGGACAGGGATCAGCCCCAGCATTTT; CDR3: CASSLFRDRDQPQHF
V: TRBV7-2; D: TRBD2; size: .; J: TRBJ2-7; DNA: TGTGCCAGCAGCGAGGTAGTCGCTAGCGGTTACGAGCAGTACTTC; CDR3: CASSEVVASGYEQYF
V: TRBV5-5; D: .; size: .; J: TRBJ1-1; DNA: TGTGCCAGCAGCCCTCCTAGGGGCATGAACACTGAAGCTTTCTTT; CDR3: CASSPPRGMNTEAFF
V: TRBV19; D: .; size: .; J: TRBJ2-1; DNA: TGTGCCAGCGCGGGACTGACAGACGGTGAGCAGTTCTTC; CDR3: CASAGLTDGEQFF
V: TRBV28; D: TRBD1; size: .; J: TRBJ2-4; DNA: TGTGCCAGCAGTTGGGAGACAGGGGTGTACTTC; CDR3: CASSWETGVYF
V: TRBV18; D: .; size: .; J: TRBJ2-3; DNA: TGTGCCAGCTCACGGACAACGACAGATACGCAGTATTTT; CDR3: CASSRTTTDTQYF
V: TRBV11-3; D: TRBD2; size: once; J: TRBJ2-3; DNA: TGTGCCAGCAGCTTAGGACTAGCGGGAGGGGATACGCAGTATTTT; CDR3: CASSLGLAGGDTQYF
V: TRBV4-1; D: .; size: .; J: TRBJ2-7; DNA: TGCGCCAGCAGCCTCCCGGGGCCCTACGAGCAGTACTTC; CDR3: CASSLPGPYEQYF
V: TRBV7-9; D: .; size: .; J: TRBJ2-5; DNA: TGTGCCAGCAGCTTAGGCAGTGCCCCCCAAGCAGAGACCCAGTACTTC; CDR3: CASSLGSAPQAETQYF
V: TRBV20-1; D: .; size: .; J: TRBJ2-7; DNA: TGCAGTGCCTGGGGGGCATCCGAGCAGTACTTC; CDR3: CSAWGASEQYF
V: TRBV27; D: TRBD1; size: .; J: TRBJ2-3; DNA: TGTGCCAGCAGTGGCGACAGGGGCCTTCTCACAGATACGCAGTATTTT; CDR3: CASSGDRGLLTDTQYF
V: TRBV5-4; D: TRBD1; size: .; J: TRBJ1-3; DNA: TGTGCCAGCAGCTTGCCGACAGGGCTCTCTGGAAACACCATATATTTT; CDR3: CASSLPTGLSGNTIYF
V: TRBV11-2; D: TRBD2; size: .; J: TRBJ2-3; DNA: TGTGCCAGCAGCTTAGCCAAGAGCGGGAGGGCCACAGATACGCAGTATTTT; CDR3: CASSLAKSGRATDTQYF
V: TRBV5-7; D: .; size: .; J: TRBJ2-6; DNA: TGTGCCAGCAGCTTGAAACCCCATTGCTCTGGGGCCAACGTCCTGACTTTC; CDR3: CASSLKPHCSGANVLTF
V: TRBV27; D: .; size: .; J: TRBJ1-5; DNA: TGTGCCAGCAGTCCACCGGGACGGACGGGACAGCCCCAGCATTTT; CDR3: CASSPPGRTGQPQHF
V: TRBV5-1; D: TRBD1; size: .; J: TRBJ1-2; DNA: TGCGCCAGCAGCACCATCCTGGGACAGGGGGCAGGCTACACCTTC; CDR3: CASSTILGQGAGYTF
V: TRBV29-1; D: .; size: .; J: TRBJ1-1; DNA: TGCAGCCTATTGGACAGTTTGAACACTGAAGCTTTCTTT; CDR3: CSLLDSLNTEAFF